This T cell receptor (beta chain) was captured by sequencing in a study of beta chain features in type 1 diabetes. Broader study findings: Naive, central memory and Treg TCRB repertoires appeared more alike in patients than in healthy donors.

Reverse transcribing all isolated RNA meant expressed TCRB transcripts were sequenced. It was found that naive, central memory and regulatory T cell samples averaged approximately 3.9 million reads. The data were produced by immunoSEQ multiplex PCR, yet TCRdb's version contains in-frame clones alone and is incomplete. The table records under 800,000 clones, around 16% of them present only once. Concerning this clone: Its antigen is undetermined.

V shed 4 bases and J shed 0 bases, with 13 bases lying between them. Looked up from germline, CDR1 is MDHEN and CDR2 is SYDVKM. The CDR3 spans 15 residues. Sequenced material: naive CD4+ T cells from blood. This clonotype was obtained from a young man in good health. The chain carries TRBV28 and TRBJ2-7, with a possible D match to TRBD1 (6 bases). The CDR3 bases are TGTGCCAGCAGTTCCGGACAGCCGAGCTCCTACGAGCAGTACTTC. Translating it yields CASSSGQPSSYEQYF.